This note documents a single T cell receptor beta chain sequence. What it recognizes is unknown. The sample comes from a study of T cell repertoires in cytomegalovirus infection. Background on the study: It was the public TCR beta signatures that indicated both CMV infection and matching HLA type. Study-wide results and caveats: Dominating the ex vivo response were HLA-C-restricted CMV-specific TCR beta clonotypes. People with CMV and the relevant HLA were identified by cumulative public TCR beta family frequency.

This CDR3 has 13 amino acids. CDR1 is SEHNR, CDR2 FQNEAQ, per germline (reference sequence). The ends lost 5 bases at V and 9 bases at J; junction bases unmatched: 6. TCRdb used MiXCR to reprocess the reads, holding one entry per CDR3 protein. The repertoire holds 350,000 to 500,000 distinct CDR3 sequences, with roughly 30% as singletons. V usage is TRBV7-9 and J usage is TRBJ2-1; TRBD2 matches at 8 bases. This clonotype was sampled from a human donor in good health (CMV status not recorded). Some clones in this sample may be carry-over from other donors' samples. Specimen: PBMCs. In nucleotides, the CDR3 is TGTGCCAGCAGCCCGGGAGGGGCCTTTGAGCAGTTCTTC. It codes for CASSPGGAFEQFF. Filled out from reference TRBV7-9 and TRBJ2-1, the complete variable domain reads DTGVSQNPRHKITKRGQNVTFRCDPISEHNRLYWYRQTLGQGPEFLTYFQNEAQLEKSRLLSDRFSAERPKGSFSTLEIQRTEQGDSAMYLCASSPGGAFEQFFGPGTRLTVL.